The 17 T cell receptor beta chains listed next were all sequenced from one sample in a study of T cell repertoires in cytomegalovirus infection. TCRdb re-called the reads through MiXCR, storing one row per CDR3 protein. In the table there are 550,000 to 700,000 distinct CDR3 sequences, over 35% of which are singletons. Antigen specificity for these receptors is unknown. Specimen: cultured PBMCs, collected from culture after CMV antigen stimulation. Every receptor here comes from a human donor in good health (CMV status not recorded). Some clones in this sample may be carry-over from other donors' samples.

The chain has TRBV27 and TRBJ1-1; TRBD1 matches at 9 bases. The CDR3 is 15 residues long. CDR1 is MNHEY and CDR2 is SMNVEV in the germline V gene (reference sequence). Unmatched junction bases numbered 7, after V lost 5 bases and J lost 3 bases. Here the CDR3 DNA reads TGTGCCAGCAGTGGGGGGACAGGGTGGGACACTGAAGCTTTCTTT. This translates into CASSGGTGWDTEAFF.

This clonotype was detected only a few times. The chain employs TRBV6-2 or TRBV6-3 and TRBJ2-7; TRBD1 aligns across 9 bases. V dropped 2 bases and J dropped 6; count of bases not matched to a gene: 11. The CDR3 is 16 residues long. Germline V gene lookup returns CDR1 MNHEY and CDR2 SVGEGT. DNA of the CDR3: TGTGCCAGCAGTTACCACTGGGGACAGGGTTCGATCGAGCAGTACTTC. It yields the protein CASSYHWGQGSIEQYF.

This clonotype appeared a few times. J is TRBJ2-1 and V is TRBV27; 7 bases match TRBD1. The germline V gene has CDR1 MNHEY and CDR2 SMNVEV (reference sequence). The CDR3 totals 14 residues. J gave up 2 bases and V 6 bases, and 4 bases lay outside the gene matches. The CDR3 nucleotides read TGTGCCAGCAGATTGACAGGGACCTACAATGAGCAGTTCTTC. It encodes CASRLTGTYNEQFF.

V and J are TRBV6-5 and TRBJ1-6, with TRBD1 matching over 7 bases. The germline gives CDR1 MNHEY, CDR2 SVGAGI. After removal of 8 bases from V and 11 bases from J, the junction contained 6 bases not matched to a gene. This CDR3 comprises 12 residues. CDR3 in DNA: TGTGCCAGCGCTACAGGGGAGGCACCCCTCCACTTT. Its protein is CASATGEAPLHF.

V is TRBV7-9 and J is TRBJ2-4, with TRBD1 matching over 8 bases. Trimming took 5 bases from V and 7 from J; bases not matched to a gene: 13. Per the germline V gene, CDR1 is SEHNR and CDR2 is FQNEAQ (reference sequence). The CDR3 runs to 16 residues. CDR3 amino acids: CASSAWTGLAFNIQYF. The CDR3 DNA reads as TGTGCCAGCAGCGCATGGACAGGGCTGGCATTCAACATTCAGTACTTC.

The sample holds a few counts of this clonotype. The chain employs TRBV12-3 or TRBV12-4 and TRBJ1-1; D is perhaps TRBD1 (5 bases). This CDR3 has 13 amino acids. Between the trimmed V and J ends, which lost 7 bases and 5 bases, there was a span of 14 bases. The CDR3 here is CASIKWAGTEAFF. The DNA of the CDR3 is TGTGCCAGCATAAAGTGGGCAGGGACTGAAGCTTTCTTT.

The chain has TRBV12-3 or TRBV12-4 and TRBJ2-3; perhaps D is TRBD1 or TRBD2 (5 bases each). V lost 6 bases and J 5 bases, leaving 12 bases between the germline ends. The CDR3 has 13 amino acids. CDR3 sequence reads: CASSATGGDTQYF. The CDR3 nucleotides read TGTGCCAGCAGCGCTACAGGAGGAGATACGCAGTATTTT.

This clonotype appeared many times. V and J are TRBV7-2 and TRBJ1-3; D may be TRBD1 (6 bases). The CDR3 is 15 residues long. V gave up 2 bases and J gave up 3 bases, with 11 bases separating them. Germline CDR1 and CDR2: SGHTA and FQGNSA. The CDR3 spells CASSLFGGLGNTIYF. DNA for the CDR3: TGTGCCAGCAGCTTATTCGGGGGGCTTGGAAACACCATATATTTT.

The V gene is TRBV7-9, the J gene TRBJ2-5; TRBD2 aligns across 7 bases. Trimming at V came to 5 bases and at J to 1 base, leaving 7 bases not matched to a gene. The CDR3 runs 15 residues. Looked up from germline, CDR1 is SEHNR and CDR2 is FQNEAQ (reference sequence). The CDR3 DNA is TGTGCCAGCAGCCCCTGGGGAGGGGTCCAAGAGACCCAGTACTTC. Translation gives CASSPWGGVQETQYF.

In DNA, the CDR3 is TGTGCCAGCAGCCGAGGACTAGCGGCGGACAATGAGCAGTTCTTC. Its protein is CASSRGLAADNEQFF. J is TRBJ2-1 and V is TRBV7-9; 10 bases agree with TRBD2. The CDR3 totals 15 residues. From germline, CDR1 is SEHNR and CDR2 FQNEAQ (reference sequence). Trimming at V came to 5 bases and at J to 5 bases, leaving 6 bases not matched to a gene.

Only one count was recorded for this clonotype. The CDR3 here is CASSGGVVDNEQFF. The CDR3 bases are TGTGCCAGCAGCGGGGGGGTCGTAGACAATGAGCAGTTCTTC. The chain couples TRBV5-4 to TRBJ2-1; 7 nucleotides line up with TRBD2. The CDR3 totals 14 residues. The germline gives CDR1 SGHNT, CDR2 YYREEE (reference sequence). With V trimmed by 4 bases and J by 5 bases, 6 bases remained unmatched.

This chain links TRBV7-8 with TRBJ1-3; 8 bases line up with TRBD1. The CDR3 loop spans 19 amino acids. Germline CDR1 and CDR2: SGHVS and FQNEAQ. Trimming at V came to 0 bases and at J to 0 bases, leaving 10 bases not matched to a gene. CDR3 sequence (DNA): TGTGCCAGCAGCTTAGCCGGAGGGGGACAGGACCTCTCTGGAAACACCATATATTTT. This encodes CASSLAGGGQDLSGNTIYF.

The chain combines TRBV7-9 with TRBJ1-2; the match to TRBD1 covers 8 bases. Germline assignment: CDR1 SEHNR and CDR2 FQNEAQ (reference sequence). The CDR3 consists of 14 residues. J lost 4 bases, V lost 5 bases, and 6 bases had no gene match. CDR3 sequence: CASSQTGVGYGYTF. In DNA, the CDR3 is TGTGCCAGCAGCCAGACAGGGGTAGGCTATGGCTACACCTTC.

Only a few counts were recorded for this clonotype. The chain employs TRBV6-1 and TRBJ2-1; 9 positions agree with TRBD2. Losses at the gene ends were 5 bases for V and 6 bases for J; bases not matched to a gene: 5. Germline CDR1 is MNHNS and CDR2 is SASEGT. CDR3 size: 14 residues. The CDR3 DNA follows: TGTGCCAGCAGTCCGGGACTAGCCAGCAATGAGCAGTTCTTC. It is translated as CASSPGLASNEQFF.

The J gene is TRBJ2-7, the V gene TRBV5-1; D is unresolved. CDR3 size: 13 residues. CDR1 is SGHRS and CDR2 is YFSETQ in the germline V gene. V was pared by 5 bases and J by 1 base, with 10 bases between. CDR3 DNA: TGCGCCAGCAGAATTCCAGTTTCCTACGAGCAGTACTTC. Its translation is CASRIPVSYEQYF.

The chain carries TRBV7-8 and TRBJ1-1; perhaps TRBD1 as D (5 bases). The CDR3 is 15 amino acids. Trimming took 3 bases from V and 0 from J, leaving 11 bases between them. Germline values: CDR1 SGHVS, CDR2 FQNEAQ. The CDR3 spells CASSLWGEMNTEAFF. The CDR3 region has the DNA TGTGCCAGCAGCTTGTGGGGCGAGATGAACACTGAAGCTTTCTTT.

This clonotype was picked up a small number of times. This chain joins TRBV7-2 and TRBJ2-7; a weak D match, TRBD1 (6 bases). The germline V gene encodes CDR1 SGHTA and CDR2 FQGNSA. This CDR3 contains 15 residues. V dropped 5 bases and J dropped 1 base, with 15 bases sitting between them. CDR3 sequence (DNA): TGTGCCAGCAGCGTCAGGGGCGGTGGTTCCTACGAGCAGTACTTC. Its protein product is CASSVRGGGSYEQYF.